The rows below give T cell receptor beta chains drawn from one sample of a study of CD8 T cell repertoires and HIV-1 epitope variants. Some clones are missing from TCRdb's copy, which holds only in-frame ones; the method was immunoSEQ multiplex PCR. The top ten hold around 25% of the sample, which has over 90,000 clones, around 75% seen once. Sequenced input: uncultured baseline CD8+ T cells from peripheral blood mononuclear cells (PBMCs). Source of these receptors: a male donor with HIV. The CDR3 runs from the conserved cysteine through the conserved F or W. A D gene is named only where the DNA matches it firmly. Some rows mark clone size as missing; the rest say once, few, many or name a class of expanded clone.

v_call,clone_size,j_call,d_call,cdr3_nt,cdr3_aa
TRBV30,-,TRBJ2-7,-,TGTGCCTGGAGTGCGACAGGTTCCTCCTACGAGCAGTACTTC,CAWSATGSSYEQYF
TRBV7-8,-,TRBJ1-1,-,TGTGCCAGCAGCCAACCGACAGGAGGGAGGCTGGCTTTCTTT,CASSQPTGGRLAFF
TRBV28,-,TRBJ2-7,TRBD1,TGTGCCAGCAGTTCTTATCCCGGGACAGGGATTTCCTACGAGCAGTACTTC,CASSSYPGTGISYEQYF
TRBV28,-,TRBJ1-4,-,TGTGCCAGCAGTTTGCCGGGGGCACGGGATGAAAAACTGTTTTTT,CASSLPGARDEKLFF
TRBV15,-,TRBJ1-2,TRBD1,TGTGCCACCACTTCGACAGGGTCGATCCTTCCTTGGCGAGGCTACACCTTC,CATTSTGSILPWRGYTF
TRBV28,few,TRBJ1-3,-,TGTGCCAGCAGTTCCCCAAGAAACACCATATATTTT,CASSSPRNTIYF
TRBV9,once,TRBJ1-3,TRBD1,TGTGCCAGCAGCGTAGAGACAGGGGTTGCTGGAAACACCATATATTTT,CASSVETGVAGNTIYF
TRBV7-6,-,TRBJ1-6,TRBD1,TGTGCCAGCAGCTGGCGGACAGGGGAACGCTCCTATAATTCACCCCTCCACTTT,CASSWRTGERSYNSPLHF
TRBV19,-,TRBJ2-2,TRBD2,TGTGCCAGTAGTCCCCCCGTCTGGTGGACTAGCGGGATTAACACCGGGGAGCTGTTTTTT,CASSPPVWWTSGINTGELFF
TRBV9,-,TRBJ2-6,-,TGTGCCAGCAGCTCCTCAGACTCTGGGGCCAACGTCCTGACTTTC,CASSSSDSGANVLTF
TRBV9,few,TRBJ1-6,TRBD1,TGTGCCAGCAGCCCCAGACAGGGGGCAGGTTCACCCCTCCACTTT,CASSPRQGAGSPLHF
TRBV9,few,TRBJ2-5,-,TGTGCCAGCAGCGTGGCGGGTAGTCGGGGGGAGACCCAGTACTTC,CASSVAGSRGETQYF
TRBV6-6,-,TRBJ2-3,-,TGTGCCAGCAGTTCGTCGTCTGACACGACAGATACGCAGTATTTT,CASSSSSDTTDTQYF
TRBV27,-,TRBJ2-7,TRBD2,TGTGCCAGCAGTGCTAGCGGAGGTTTCTACGAGCAGTACTTC,CASSASGGFYEQYF
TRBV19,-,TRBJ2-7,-,TGTGCCAGTAGTATAGACGAGGGTGGCTACGAGCAGTACTTC,CASSIDEGGYEQYF
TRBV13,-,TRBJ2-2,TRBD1,TGTGCCAGCAGCCCGAATCCCCCGGGACAGGGGCACACCGGGGAGCTGTTTTTT,CASSPNPPGQGHTGELFF
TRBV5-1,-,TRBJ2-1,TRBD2,TGCGCCAGCAGCTTTAACCCGGGAGGTAGAGAGTCGATGGATGAGCAGTTCTTC,CASSFNPGGRESMDEQFF
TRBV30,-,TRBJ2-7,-,TGTGCCTGGAGTGTAGGCAGCCCAGGCGAGCAGTACTTC,CAWSVGSPGEQYF
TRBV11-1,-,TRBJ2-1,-,TGTGCCAGCAGCGTCCGGGACGGTTTTTGGAATGAGCAGTTCTTC,CASSVRDGFWNEQFF
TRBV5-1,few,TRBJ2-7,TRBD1,TGCGCCAGCAGTTCTTCCCCGGGACAGGGGTACGAGCAGTACTTC,CASSSSPGQGYEQYF
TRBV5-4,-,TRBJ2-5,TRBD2,TGTGCCAGCAGCTTACTAGCGGAAGAGACCCAGTACTTC,CASSLLAEETQYF
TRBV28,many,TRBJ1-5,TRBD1,TGTGCCAGCAGTTTGGGACAGGGGGGGACTCAGCCCCAGCATTTT,CASSLGQGGTQPQHF
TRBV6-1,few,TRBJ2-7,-,TGTGCCAGCAGTGAAGATCCGGGCTCCTACGAGCAGTACTTC,CASSEDPGSYEQYF
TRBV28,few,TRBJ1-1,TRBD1,TGTGCCAGCAGTTTATGGGGACAGGTCGTGGCTTTCTTT,CASSLWGQVVAFF
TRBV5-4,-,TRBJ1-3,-,TGTGCCAGCAGCTTGCAGGGAAACACCATATATTTT,CASSLQGNTIYF
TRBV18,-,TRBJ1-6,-,TGTGCCAGCTCACCTACAGGGTCGAATTCACCCCTCCACTTT,CASSPTGSNSPLHF
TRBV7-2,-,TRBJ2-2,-,TGTGCCAGCAGCCTCGCGGGACCCAAGGCTGGGGAGCTGTTTTTT,CASSLAGPKAGELFF
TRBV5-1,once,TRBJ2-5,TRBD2,TGCGCCAGCAGCAGAGGGACTAGCGGTCAAGAGACCCAGTACTTC,CASSRGTSGQETQYF
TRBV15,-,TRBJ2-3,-,TGTGCCACCTTAGCGGAAGGGAGCAATACGCAGTATTTT,CATLAEGSNTQYF
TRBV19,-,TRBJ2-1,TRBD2,TGTGCCAGTAGTTCCGGGACTAGCGGGAACAATGAGCAGTTCTTC,CASSSGTSGNNEQFF
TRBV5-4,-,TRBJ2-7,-,TGTGCCAGCAGCTTGGTCGGGGGCCACGAGCAGTACTTC,CASSLVGGHEQYF
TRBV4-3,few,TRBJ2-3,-,TGCGCCAGCAGCCAAGAATTTCGGGGCCCGAGGGGTACGCAGTATTTT,CASSQEFRGPRGTQYF
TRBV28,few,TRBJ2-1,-,TGTGCCAGCAGTTTGGGGTTAAATGAGCAGTTCTTC,CASSLGLNEQFF
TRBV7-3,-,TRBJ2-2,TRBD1,TGTGCCAGCAGCCGACAGGGACAGGTCAGCACCGGGGAGCTGTTTTTT,CASSRQGQVSTGELFF
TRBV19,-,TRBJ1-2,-,TGTGCCAGTAGTTCCGACATAGCTAACTATGGCTACACCTTC,CASSSDIANYGYTF